This T cell receptor beta chain was identified in a study of blood T cell repertoires in COVID-19. Overall study context: Researchers got acute and convalescent COVID-19 samples from the United States, Italy and Spain.

Looked up from germline, CDR1 is ENHRY and CDR2 is SYGVKD. This CDR3 is 15 amino acids long. The J segment lost 2 bases and the V segment lost 7 bases, leaving 8 bases of the junction unmatched. The method was immunoSEQ multiplex PCR; TCRdb's version includes in-frame clones alone and lacks a portion of them. This table has about 140,000 clones, around 73% appearing once. The V and J genes are TRBV10-3 and TRBJ2-1; TRBD1 matches at 7 bases. Material for sequencing was peripheral blood. The receptor was derived from a woman between 50 and 59 years old with active or convalescent COVID-19. CDR3 region: CAIKGDRVPYNEQFF. Here the CDR3 DNA reads TGTGCCATCAAGGGAGACAGGGTACCCTACAATGAGCAGTTCTTC.